This is a list of T cell receptor beta chains from one sample in a study of T cells in Graves' hyperthyroidism and ophthalmopathy. TCRdb re-called the multiplex PCR reads with MiXCR, one entry per CDR3 protein. The data contain roughly 400,000 distinct CDR3 sequences, less than 20% of them seen just once; the ten biggest clones take up 25% to 35%. The sample comprised blood. The origin of the receptors is a woman younger than 30 with Graves' hyperthyroidism that later progressed to Graves' ophthalmopathy. The CDR3 runs from the conserved cysteine through the conserved F or W. Fields, in order: V gene, D gene, J gene, clone size, CDR3 protein, CDR3 DNA. D genes are given only for firm matches. The size of a clone is reported for some rows only, either as once, few or many, or as a class for expanded clones.

TRBV5-1,TRBD1,TRBJ2-1,few,CASSRLQGSSYNEQFF,TGCGCCAGCAGCCGATTACAGGGGAGCTCCTACAATGAGCAGTTCTTC
TRBV7-6,TRBD2,TRBJ2-2,few,CASSQREDTGELFF,TGTGCCAGCAGTCAGCGGGAGGACACCGGGGAGCTGTTTTTT
TRBV18,NA,TRBJ2-6,NA,CASSPPWGSSTSGANVLTF,TGTGCCAGCTCACCACCGTGGGGCTCCTCCACCTCTGGGGCCAACGTCCTGACTTTC
TRBV20-1,TRBD1,TRBJ2-4,many,CSAQGVAKNIQYF,TGCAGTGCACAGGGGGTAGCCAAAAACATTCAGTACTTC
TRBV10-3,TRBD2,TRBJ2-1,NA,CAISESRPGGANNNEQFF,TGTGCCATCAGTGAGTCGAGACCCGGGGGGGCGAATAACAATGAGCAGTTCTTC
TRBV15,TRBD2,TRBJ2-7,many,CATSRVVWTGGSYEQYF,TGTGCCACCAGCAGAGTGGTGTGGACGGGAGGGTCCTACGAGCAGTACTTC
TRBV7-9,NA,TRBJ1-2,many,CASSLPGDYGYTF,TGTGCCAGCAGCTTACCAGGGGACTATGGCTACACCTTC
TRBV7-8,NA,TRBJ2-1,NA,CASSLASRDEQFF,TGTGCCAGCAGCTTAGCGAGCCGAGATGAGCAGTTCTTC
TRBV7-6,NA,TRBJ1-4,NA,CASSFTGPGEKLFF,TGTGCCAGCAGCTTCACCGGTCCGGGTGAAAAACTGTTTTTT
TRBV6-1,TRBD1,TRBJ1-1,many,CASTETPGQPEVFF,TGTGCCAGCACGGAAACCCCGGGACAGCCTGAAGTTTTCTTT
TRBV7-2,NA,TRBJ2-7,many,CASSLAGGLDEQYF,TGTGCCAGCAGCTTAGCGGGGGGCCTGGACGAGCAGTACTTC
TRBV12-3/TRBV12-4,TRBD2,TRBJ2-2,many,CASSSGLAGGPGTGELFF,TGTGCCAGCAGTTCCGGACTAGCGGGAGGGCCGGGCACCGGGGAGCTGTTTTTT
TRBV2,NA,TRBJ2-7,few,CASTPGVAYEQYF,TGTGCCAGCACCCCAGGGGTCGCCTACGAGCAGTACTTC
TRBV10-3,NA,TRBJ2-5,many,CAISESWLAPYF,TGTGCCATCAGTGAGTCTTGGCTAGCACCGTACTTC
TRBV10-3,TRBD1,TRBJ2-5,few,CAIRETTGTGVETQYF,TGTGCCATCAGAGAAACCACCGGGACAGGGGTCGAGACCCAGTACTTC
TRBV7-2,NA,TRBJ2-2,few,CASSLGWLANTGELFF,TGTGCCAGCAGCTTAGGTTGGCTAGCGAACACCGGGGAGCTGTTTTTT
TRBV4-3,TRBD2,TRBJ2-3,NA,CASSQDISGLAGVLGTDTQYF,TGCGCCAGCAGCCAAGACATCTCGGGACTAGCGGGAGTATTAGGGACAGATACGCAGTATTTT